These T cell receptor beta chains were read from a single sample in a study of identifying expanded T cells in peripheral blood. Sequencing was performed with immunoSEQ multiplex PCR; in TCRdb, only in-frame clones are kept and a portion is missing. The repertoire holds over 100,000 clones, with about nine tenths as singletons. The material sequenced was blood. These receptors came from a person aged 18 to 70 in good health. CDR3s include the opening cysteine and the closing phenylalanine or tryptophan. A D gene is named only where the DNA matches it firmly. Clone size is stated in some rows and not others, as once, few, many or a class when expanded.

>TRBJ1-1|-|-|TRBV5-6
TGTGCCAGCAGCTTGAACACTGAAGCTTTCTTT
CASSLNTEAFF
>TRBJ2-1|-|-|TRBV6-4
TGTGCCAGCAGTGACTCCCGGTCCGGGGGCAATGAGCAGTTCTTC
CASSDSRSGGNEQFF
>TRBJ2-3|-|-|TRBV10-3
TGTGCCATCAGTGAGTCGATCGGGATGGGCACAGATACGCAGTATTTT
CAISESIGMGTDTQYF
>TRBJ2-5|TRBD1|-|TRBV5-1
TGCGCCAGCAGCTCCACAGGGGCCCTCCTAGAGACCCAGTACTTC
CASSSTGALLETQYF
>TRBJ1-1|-|-|TRBV7-2
TGTGCCAGCACCATGGGAGTTAACACTGAAGCTTTCTTT
CASTMGVNTEAFF
>TRBJ1-2|-|-|TRBV6-5
TGTGCCAGCAGTTACCAAAGAAACTATGGCTACACCTTC
CASSYQRNYGYTF
>TRBJ2-2|-|once|TRBV2
TGTGCCAGCAAGTCGGGCCGCGGCACCGGGGAGCTGTTTTTT
CASKSGRGTGELFF
>TRBJ1-1|-|-|TRBV4-1
TGCGCCAGCAGCCAAGTTCCTCCATGGGACACTGAAGCTTTCTTT
CASSQVPPWDTEAFF
>TRBJ2-1|-|-|TRBV5-6
TGTGCCAGCAGCTTGATTTACACTGAGCAGTTCTTC
CASSLIYTEQFF
>TRBJ2-5|-|once|TRBV7-7
TGTGCCAGCAGCAGTACGATGCCGGAGACCCAGTACTTC
CASSSTMPETQYF
>TRBJ1-1|-|once|TRBV4-1
TGCGCCAGCAGCCAAGCGAATGAAGCTTTCTTT
CASSQANEAFF
>TRBJ2-7|TRBD1|-|TRBV19
TGTGCCAGTAGAGACCGGGACAGGGCAAAATACGAGCAGTACTTC
CASRDRDRAKYEQYF
>TRBJ2-7|-|once|TRBV9
TGTGCCAGCAGCTCCCATAGCAGGCTGGACCACGAGCAGTACTTC
CASSSHSRLDHEQYF
>TRBJ2-7|TRBD2|-|TRBV10-3
TGTGCCACGGGGGGTAGCGTCTACGAGCAGTACTTC
CATGGSVYEQYF
>TRBJ2-7|-|-|TRBV2
TGTGCCAGCAGCGAGTCCGGGTCATACTACGAGCAGTACTTC
CASSESGSYYEQYF
>TRBJ1-1|TRBD1|-|TRBV6-6
TGTGCCAGCACCAAGACAGGGGGCAGGGACACTGAAGCTTTCTTT
CASTKTGGRDTEAFF
>TRBJ1-5|-|-|TRBV19
TGTGCCAGTAGTGGGGGGCAAGGTGAAACAAGCAATCAGCCCCAGCATTTT
CASSGGQGETSNQPQHF
>TRBJ2-1|-|-|TRBV7-2
TGTGCCAGCAGCTTAGCCTGGCCACGACCACCGACAGACTACAATGAGCAGTTCTTC
CASSLAWPRPPTDYNEQFF
>TRBJ1-5|-|-|TRBV7-9
TGTGCCAGCAGCTCCCCGGGGGGTAGCAATCAGCCCCAGCATTTT
CASSSPGGSNQPQHF
>TRBJ1-4|-|-|TRBV6-5
TGTGCCAGCAGTTACTCGATTTTAGCTAATGAAAAACTGTTTTTT
CASSYSILANEKLFF
>TRBJ2-1|TRBD1|once|TRBV7-9
TGTGCCAGCAGCCCCTGGGACAGGTCCTACAATGAGCAGTTCTTC
CASSPWDRSYNEQFF
>TRBJ1-3|-|few|TRBV25-1
TGTGCCAGCAGTGATAACGCGGGACTGACAAACACCATATATTTT
CASSDNAGLTNTIYF
>TRBJ2-5|TRBD2|-|TRBV7-3
TGTGCCAGCAGCGCAAGACTAGCGGGGGGGACTCAAGAGACCCAGTACTTC
CASSARLAGGTQETQYF
>TRBJ1-1|-|-|TRBV2
TGTGCCAGCAGCAGGGAGGGAAACACTGAAGCTTTCTTT
CASSREGNTEAFF
>TRBJ2-1|TRBD2|-|TRBV10-1
TGCGCCAGCAGTAAGAGCGGGAGTATCTATGAGCAGTTCTTC
CASSKSGSIYEQFF
>TRBJ2-3|-|few|TRBV5-6
TGTGCCAGCACCCCTAACTTACAGGGACACACAGATACGCAGTATTTT
CASTPNLQGHTDTQYF
>TRBJ1-5|-|-|TRBV4-3
TGCGCCAGCAGCCAAGGGCTCCCGACCGGGGGGAGCAATCAGCCCCAGCATTTT
CASSQGLPTGGSNQPQHF
>TRBJ1-5|-|-|TRBV5-8
TGTGCCAGCAGCTTGGCGCAGGGAGACAATCAGCCCCAGCATTTT
CASSLAQGDNQPQHF
>TRBJ2-1|-|-|TRBV9
TGTGCCAGCAGCCTCAGGCCGGACTCCTACAATGAGCAGTTCTTC
CASSLRPDSYNEQFF
>TRBJ1-1|TRBD1|few|TRBV14
TGTGCCAGCAGCCAACAGGGGGCGAGGAACACTGAAGCTTTCTTT
CASSQQGARNTEAFF
>TRBJ2-7|TRBD2|-|TRBV7-2
TGTGCCAGCAGCCCCAGACTAGCGGGAGGTAACGAGCAGTACTTC
CASSPRLAGGNEQYF
>TRBJ2-7|-|few|TRBV5-8
TGTGCCAGCAGCTTGGTACAGGGCCCCTACGAGCAGTACTTC
CASSLVQGPYEQYF
>TRBJ1-1|-|once|TRBV6-5
TGTGCCAGTAGGACGGTGCAGCCGAACACTGAAGCTTTCTTT
CASRTVQPNTEAFF
>TRBJ1-2|-|once|TRBV19
TGTGCCAGTAGTACCGGGACGGATAACTATGGCTACACCTTC
CASSTGTDNYGYTF
>TRBJ2-5|-|-|TRBV7-9
TGTGCCAGCAGCTTTGGATCTCGGGGTTTTGCAAAGACCCAGTACTTC
CASSFGSRGFAKTQYF
>TRBJ1-5|-|-|TRBV5-5
TGTGCCAGCAGCTTTCAGGGTGATGGCAATCAGCCCCAGCATTTT
CASSFQGDGNQPQHF
>TRBJ1-6|-|-|TRBV2
TGTGCCAGCCGGACCGGGGTGTCAAATTCACCCCTCCACTTT
CASRTGVSNSPLHF
>TRBJ2-7|TRBD2|-|TRBV7-9
TGTGCCAGCAGCGTGACTAGCGACCACGAGCAGTACTTC
CASSVTSDHEQYF
>TRBJ1-2|-|-|TRBV28
TGTGCCAGCAGTTTTCGGGGTGGCTACACCTTC
CASSFRGGYTF
>TRBJ1-2|-|once|TRBV5-1
TGCGCCAGCAGCTTGACGGGGGAAGTTCACTATGGCTACACCTTC
CASSLTGEVHYGYTF
>TRBJ1-2|TRBD1|-|TRBV28
TGTGCCAGCAGCCCGGACAGGGGGCGAGGCTACACCTTC
CASSPDRGRGYTF
>TRBJ1-2|-|-|TRBV20-1
TGCAGTGCTGTCTCAGAATATGGCTACACCTTC
CSAVSEYGYTF
>TRBJ2-7|-|-|TRBV25-1
TGTGCCAGCAGTGAATCGGGGACATCCTCGACGCAGTACTTC
CASSESGTSSTQYF
>TRBJ2-3|TRBD2|-|TRBV5-1
TGCGCCAGCAGCTCCCTGGCTAGCGGGAGCACAGATACGCAGTATTTT
CASSSLASGSTDTQYF
>TRBJ2-1|-|-|TRBV5-1
TGCGCCAGCAGCTTCGGTGCCAACCCGGGGAATGAGCAGTTCTTC
CASSFGANPGNEQFF
>TRBJ1-2|-|few|TRBV2
TGTGCCAGCAGTGGACAGCAATATGGCTACACCTTC
CASSGQQYGYTF
>TRBJ1-1|-|-|TRBV13
TGTGCCAGCAGCCATGGACGGGCTGAAGCTTTCTTT
CASSHGRAEAFF